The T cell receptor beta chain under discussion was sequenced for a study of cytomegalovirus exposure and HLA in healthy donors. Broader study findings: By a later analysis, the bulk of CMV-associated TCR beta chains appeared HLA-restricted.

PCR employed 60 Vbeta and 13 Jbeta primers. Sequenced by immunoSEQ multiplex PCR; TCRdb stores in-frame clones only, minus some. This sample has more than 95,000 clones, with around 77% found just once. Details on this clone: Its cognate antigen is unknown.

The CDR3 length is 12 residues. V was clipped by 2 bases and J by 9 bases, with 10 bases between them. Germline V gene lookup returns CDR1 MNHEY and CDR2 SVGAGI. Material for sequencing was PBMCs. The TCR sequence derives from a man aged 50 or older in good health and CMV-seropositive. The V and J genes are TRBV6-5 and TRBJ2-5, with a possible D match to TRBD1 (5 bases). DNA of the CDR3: TGTGCCAGCAGTTACAGGGGCGAGGCCCAGTACTTC. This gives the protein CASSYRGEAQYF.